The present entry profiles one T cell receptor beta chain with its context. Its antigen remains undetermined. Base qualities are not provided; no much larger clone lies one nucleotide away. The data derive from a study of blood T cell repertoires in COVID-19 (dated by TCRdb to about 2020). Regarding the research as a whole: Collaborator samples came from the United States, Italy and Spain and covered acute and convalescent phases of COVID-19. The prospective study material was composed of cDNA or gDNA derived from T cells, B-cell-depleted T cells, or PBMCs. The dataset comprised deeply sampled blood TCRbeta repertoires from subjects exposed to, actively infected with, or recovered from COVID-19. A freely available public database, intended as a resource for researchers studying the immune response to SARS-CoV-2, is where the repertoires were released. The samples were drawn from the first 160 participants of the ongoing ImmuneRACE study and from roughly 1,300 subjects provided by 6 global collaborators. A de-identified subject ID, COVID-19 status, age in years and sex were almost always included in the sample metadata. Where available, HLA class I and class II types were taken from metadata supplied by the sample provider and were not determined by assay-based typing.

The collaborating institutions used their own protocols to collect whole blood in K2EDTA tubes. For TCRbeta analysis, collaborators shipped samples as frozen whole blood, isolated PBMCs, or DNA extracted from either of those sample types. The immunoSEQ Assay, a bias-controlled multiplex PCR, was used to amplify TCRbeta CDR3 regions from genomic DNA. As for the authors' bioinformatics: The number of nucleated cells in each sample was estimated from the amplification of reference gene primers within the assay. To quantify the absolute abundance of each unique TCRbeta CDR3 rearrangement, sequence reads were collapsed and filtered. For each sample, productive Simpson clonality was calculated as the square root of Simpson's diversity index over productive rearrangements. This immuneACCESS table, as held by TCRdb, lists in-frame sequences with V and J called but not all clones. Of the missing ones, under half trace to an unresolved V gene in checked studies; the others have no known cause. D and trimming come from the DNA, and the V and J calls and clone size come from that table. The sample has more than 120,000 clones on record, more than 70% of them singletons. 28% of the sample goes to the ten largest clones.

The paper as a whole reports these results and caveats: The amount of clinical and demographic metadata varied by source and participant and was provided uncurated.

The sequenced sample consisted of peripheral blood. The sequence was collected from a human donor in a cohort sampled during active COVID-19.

The CDR3 amino acid sequence is: CASSTGTGPYEQYF. The nucleotide sequence is given as TGTGCCAGTAGCACCGGGACAGGGCCCTACGAGCAGTACTTC. The chain is encoded by TRBV19 joined to TRBJ2-7; 9 middle bases align to TRBD1. From a lookup of the germline V gene (reference sequence), CDR1 and CDR2 are LNHDA and SQIVND. The CDR3, cysteine through phenylalanine, is 14 amino acids long. CDR3 DNA only is kept here, 42 bases in frame from base 1. Ends trimmed: V by 6 bases, J by 2 bases; bases unmatched to a gene: 5.